The rows below give T cell receptor beta chains drawn from one sample of a study of blood T cell repertoires in COVID-19. Clones were sequenced by immunoSEQ multiplex PCR, and TCRdb holds only the in-frame ones, with some missing. The sample lists more than 250,000 clones; around 90% were seen once. Sequences were obtained from PBMCs or T cells enriched from blood (not recorded which). These receptor sequences come from a woman between 25 and 40 years old who had recovered from COVID-19. Both conserved end residues are trimmed from each CDR3.

CDR3 protein: ASNSGRSHEQY; J gene: TRBJ2-7; V gene: TRBV28
CDR3 protein: ASSERQVSYEQY; J gene: TRBJ2-7; V gene: TRBV2
CDR3 protein: ASGPRDWREQF; J gene: TRBJ2-1; V gene: TRBV7-9
CDR3 protein: ASRSTGWEQF; J gene: TRBJ2-1; V gene: TRBV28
CDR3 protein: ASSMRASTPLH; J gene: TRBJ1-6; V gene: TRBV5-1
CDR3 protein: AISEEFQPQH; J gene: TRBJ1-5; V gene: TRBV10-3
CDR3 protein: ASSSIQETQY; J gene: TRBJ2-5; V gene: TRBV7-9
CDR3 protein: SASSGINQPQH; J gene: TRBJ1-5; V gene: TRBV20-1
CDR3 protein: ASSPGPRAEFTGYT; J gene: TRBJ1-2; V gene: TRBV6-2/TRBV6-3
CDR3 protein: ASSLSSGGTEAF; J gene: TRBJ1-1; V gene: TRBV28
CDR3 protein: ASTRGETQY; J gene: TRBJ2-5; V gene: TRBV12-3/TRBV12-4
CDR3 protein: ASSQQVGGSYEQY; J gene: TRBJ2-7; V gene: TRBV4-1
CDR3 protein: ASSFFGSYNEQF; J gene: TRBJ2-1; V gene: TRBV7-2
CDR3 protein: ASSLGLRAGHYEQY; J gene: TRBJ2-7; V gene: TRBV5-8
CDR3 protein: ASSYRGGAYYEQY; J gene: TRBJ2-7; V gene: TRBV5-4
CDR3 protein: ASSLEGTYNEQF; J gene: TRBJ2-1; V gene: TRBV5-8
CDR3 protein: ASSFLGGAILNTEAF; J gene: TRBJ1-1; V gene: TRBV28
CDR3 protein: ASKTGNQETQY; J gene: TRBJ2-5; V gene: TRBV28
CDR3 protein: ASSSSRREQY; J gene: TRBJ2-7; V gene: TRBV6-2/TRBV6-3
CDR3 protein: ASSIGSTDTQY; J gene: TRBJ2-3; V gene: TRBV19
CDR3 protein: ASSPRGWNPLGYT; J gene: TRBJ1-2; V gene: TRBV7-2
CDR3 protein: ASTNPPPGHSSYNEQF; J gene: TRBJ2-1; V gene: TRBV7-2
CDR3 protein: ASRTWDSEQF; J gene: TRBJ2-1; V gene: TRBV27
CDR3 protein: ASSPLYGYT; J gene: TRBJ1-2; V gene: TRBV28
CDR3 protein: ASSLDGPTYEQY; J gene: TRBJ2-7; V gene: TRBV5-1
CDR3 protein: ASSTRLAGGPATDTQY; J gene: TRBJ2-3; V gene: TRBV7-2
CDR3 protein: ASSKSNGAEQY; J gene: TRBJ2-7; V gene: TRBV6-5
CDR3 protein: ASSGWGQGYNSPLH; J gene: TRBJ1-6; V gene: TRBV28
CDR3 protein: ASSFPLTSSYNEQF; J gene: TRBJ2-1; V gene: TRBV28
CDR3 protein: ASSLSSETQY; J gene: TRBJ2-5; V gene: TRBV5-1
CDR3 protein: ASSHLSRGYTGELF; J gene: TRBJ2-2; V gene: TRBV4-1
CDR3 protein: ASSWSTGATNEKLF; J gene: TRBJ1-4; V gene: TRBV5-1
CDR3 protein: ASSFGGDSYEQY; J gene: TRBJ2-7; V gene: TRBV7-2
CDR3 protein: ASSLRVAFGADTQY; J gene: TRBJ2-3; V gene: TRBV11-3
CDR3 protein: ASSLAGTGGYEQY; J gene: TRBJ2-7; V gene: TRBV7-6
CDR3 protein: ASSTGTGDFYGYT; J gene: TRBJ1-2; V gene: TRBV6-2/TRBV6-3
CDR3 protein: ASSLGQGAQETQY; J gene: TRBJ2-5; V gene: TRBV7-2
CDR3 protein: ASSRRADTQY; J gene: TRBJ2-3; V gene: TRBV11-2
CDR3 protein: ASSLWSVEQETQY; J gene: TRBJ2-5; V gene: TRBV7-2
CDR3 protein: ASSWTGWEQY; J gene: TRBJ2-7; V gene: TRBV6-2/TRBV6-3
CDR3 protein: ASTTPGGALGQY; J gene: TRBJ2-7; V gene: TRBV28
CDR3 protein: ASSAGLTSSYNEQF; J gene: TRBJ2-1; V gene: TRBV19
CDR3 protein: ATSETPLYGYT; J gene: TRBJ1-2; V gene: TRBV24-1
CDR3 protein: ASREVGGTGELF; J gene: TRBJ2-2; V gene: TRBV27
CDR3 protein: ASSFGGGSPTDTQY; J gene: TRBJ2-3; V gene: TRBV11-3
CDR3 protein: ACTLNSPLH; J gene: TRBJ1-6; V gene: TRBV2
CDR3 protein: ASSASSYNEQF; J gene: TRBJ2-1; V gene: TRBV19
CDR3 protein: ASSLDSVAWNTEAF; J gene: TRBJ1-1; V gene: TRBV5-6
CDR3 protein: ASRRPAGGYEQY; J gene: TRBJ2-7; V gene: TRBV2
CDR3 protein: ASNRDRGPYEQY; J gene: TRBJ2-7; V gene: TRBV6-5
CDR3 protein: ASSQGTGVTGELF; J gene: TRBJ2-2; V gene: TRBV14
CDR3 protein: SASAGGNEQF; J gene: TRBJ2-1; V gene: TRBV20-1
CDR3 protein: AWTEGANTEAF; J gene: TRBJ1-1; V gene: TRBV30
CDR3 protein: ASRYGGVSQPQH; J gene: TRBJ1-5; V gene: TRBV28
CDR3 protein: ASSEYLALKTVQY; J gene: TRBJ2-4; V gene: TRBV6-1